This TCR beta chain appears in the sequencing data of a study of cytomegalovirus exposure and HLA in healthy donors. The length of the CDR3 is 15 residues. From germline, CDR1 is SGHTA and CDR2 FQGNSA. The V end was cut by 0 bases, the J end by 2 bases, with 9 bases between. The study ran its PCR with 60 Vbeta and 13 Jbeta primers. The assay was immunoSEQ multiplex PCR, and TCRdb's table has in-frame clones only and misses some. The data show some 150,000 clones, with around 84% seen just once and roughly 2.3% held by the top ten. The sequence came from a woman in her late teens or twenties in good health and CMV-seronegative. Sequencing was carried out using PBMCs. This chain joins TRBV7-2 and TRBJ2-3; a weak D match, TRBD2 (6 bases). DNA for the CDR3: TGTGCCAGCAGCTTAGCCGGGGGAAACACAGATACGCAGTATTTT. This translates into CASSLAGGNTDTQYF.